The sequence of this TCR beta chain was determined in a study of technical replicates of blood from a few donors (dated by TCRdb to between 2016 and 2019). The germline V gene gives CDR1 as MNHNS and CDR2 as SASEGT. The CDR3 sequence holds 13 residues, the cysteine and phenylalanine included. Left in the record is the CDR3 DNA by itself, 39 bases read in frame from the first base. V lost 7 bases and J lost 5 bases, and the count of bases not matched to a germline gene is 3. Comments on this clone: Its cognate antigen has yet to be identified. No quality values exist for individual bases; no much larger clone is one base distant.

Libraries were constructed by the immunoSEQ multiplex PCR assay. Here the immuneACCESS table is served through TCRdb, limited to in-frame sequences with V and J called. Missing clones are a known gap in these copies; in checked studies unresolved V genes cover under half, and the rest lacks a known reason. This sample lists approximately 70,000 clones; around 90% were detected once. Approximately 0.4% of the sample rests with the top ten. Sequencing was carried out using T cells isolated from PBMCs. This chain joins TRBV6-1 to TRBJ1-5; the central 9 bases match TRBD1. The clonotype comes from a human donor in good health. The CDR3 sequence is CASNRGQDQPQHF. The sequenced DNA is TGTGCCAGCAACAGGGGGCAGGATCAGCCCCAGCATTTT.